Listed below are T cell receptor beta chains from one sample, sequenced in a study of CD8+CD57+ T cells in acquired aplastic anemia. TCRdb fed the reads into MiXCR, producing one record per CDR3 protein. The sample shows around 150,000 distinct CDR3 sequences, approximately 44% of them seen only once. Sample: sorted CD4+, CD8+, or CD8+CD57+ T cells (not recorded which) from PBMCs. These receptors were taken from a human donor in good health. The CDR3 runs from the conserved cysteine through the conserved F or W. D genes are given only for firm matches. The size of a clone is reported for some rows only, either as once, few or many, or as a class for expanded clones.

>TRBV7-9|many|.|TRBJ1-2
TGTGCCAGCAGCTTAAATTACGCCTATGGCTACACCTTC
CASSLNYAYGYTF
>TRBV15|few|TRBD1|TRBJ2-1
TGTGCCACCAGCAGTGGGACAGGGGGCAGCTATGAGCAGTTCTTC
CATSSGTGGSYEQFF
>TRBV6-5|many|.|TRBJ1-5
TGTGCCAGCAGTTCAGGGTCCAGCAATCAGCCCCAGCATTTT
CASSSGSSNQPQHF
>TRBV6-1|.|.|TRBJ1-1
TGTGCCAGCAGTGAGATTGGACAGACGAACACTGAAGCTTTCTTT
CASSEIGQTNTEAFF
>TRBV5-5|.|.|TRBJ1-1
TGTGCCAGCAGCAACAGGGCTGACACTGAAGCTTTCTTT
CASSNRADTEAFF
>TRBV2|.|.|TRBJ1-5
TGTGCCAGCATCAAGGAGTCTCAGGGCAATCAGCCCCAGCATTTT
CASIKESQGNQPQHF
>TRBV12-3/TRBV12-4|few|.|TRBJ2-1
TGTGCCAGCAGTCCTAACATGGGGTATCCGGGGCTTGAGCAGTTCTTC
CASSPNMGYPGLEQFF
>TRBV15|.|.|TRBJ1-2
TGTGCCACCAGCAGAGGAGGGGCGGGAGCGATGCATGGCTACACCTTC
CATSRGGAGAMHGYTF
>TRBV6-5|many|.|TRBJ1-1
TGTGCCAGCTGTCGGGACAAGGGGACTGAAGCTTTCTTT
CASCRDKGTEAFF
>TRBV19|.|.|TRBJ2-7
TGTGCCAGTAGTTACACCAGAGATTACTACGAGCAGTACTTC
CASSYTRDYYEQYF
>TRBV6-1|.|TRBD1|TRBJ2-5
TGTGCCAGCAGCCCCGGACAGGGGCAGTACCAAGAGACCCAGTACTTC
CASSPGQGQYQETQYF
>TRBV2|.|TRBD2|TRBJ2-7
TGTGCCAGCAGTGATGTCGGAGCGGGAGGGCCCAACGAGCAGTACTTC
CASSDVGAGGPNEQYF
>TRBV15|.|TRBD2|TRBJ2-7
TGTGCCACCAGCGGTAGCGGGGTCTCCTACGAGCAGTACTTC
CATSGSGVSYEQYF
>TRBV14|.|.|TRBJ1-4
TGTGCCAGCAGCCCCCCCGGTCAGGGAACGTTCTACGAAGAAAAACTGTTTTTT
CASSPPGQGTFYEEKLFF
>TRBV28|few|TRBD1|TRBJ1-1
TGTGCCAGCAGTGAACCGGGACAGGGGATCACTGAAGCTTTCTTT
CASSEPGQGITEAFF
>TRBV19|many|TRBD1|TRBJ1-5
TGTGCCAGTAGTAAAGACAGGGGGGGCAGCAATCAGCCCCAGCATTTT
CASSKDRGGSNQPQHF
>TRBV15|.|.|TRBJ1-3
TGTGCCACCAGCAGAGATAGGCCTGGAAACACCATATATTTT
CATSRDRPGNTIYF
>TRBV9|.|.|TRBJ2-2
TGTGCCAGCAGTGTCCTGGCGGGGACGAACACCGGGGAGCTGTTTTTT
CASSVLAGTNTGELFF
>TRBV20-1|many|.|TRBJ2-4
TGCAGTGCCAGGAGAGGTGCGGTGGACATTCAGTACTTC
CSARRGAVDIQYF
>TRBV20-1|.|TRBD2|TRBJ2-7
TGCAGCGCCCTTAGCGGGAGGGCTTCCTACGAGCAGTACTTC
CSALSGRASYEQYF
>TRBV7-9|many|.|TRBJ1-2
TGTGCCAGCAGCCTAGGGGGAATCTATGGCTACACCTTC
CASSLGGIYGYTF
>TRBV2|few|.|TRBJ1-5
TGTGCCAGCAGGACGGGACGGAACAATCAGCCCCAGCATTTT
CASRTGRNNQPQHF
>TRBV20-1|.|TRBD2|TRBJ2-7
TGCAGTGCTAGTCCCGCTAGCGGGAGGGCGAACGAGCAGTACTTC
CSASPASGRANEQYF